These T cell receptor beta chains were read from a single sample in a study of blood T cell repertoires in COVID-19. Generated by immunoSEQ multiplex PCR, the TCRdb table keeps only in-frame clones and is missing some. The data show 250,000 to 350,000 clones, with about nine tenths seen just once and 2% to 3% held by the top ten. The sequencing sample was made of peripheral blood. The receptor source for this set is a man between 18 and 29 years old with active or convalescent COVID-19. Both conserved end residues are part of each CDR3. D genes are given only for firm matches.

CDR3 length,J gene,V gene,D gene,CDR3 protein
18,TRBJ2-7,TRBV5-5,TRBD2,CASSREGVAGALPYEQYF
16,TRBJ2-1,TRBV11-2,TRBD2,CASSFFGGGATYEQFF
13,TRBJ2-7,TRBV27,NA,CASSLMQEDEQYF
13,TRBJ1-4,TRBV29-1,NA,CSVEGGRGEKLFF
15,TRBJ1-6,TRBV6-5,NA,CASSLLGGAQSPLHF
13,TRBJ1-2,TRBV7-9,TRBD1,CASSAGQDYGYTF
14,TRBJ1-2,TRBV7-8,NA,CASSAVRLNYGYTF
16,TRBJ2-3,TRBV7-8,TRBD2,CASSSSGSGGTDTQYF
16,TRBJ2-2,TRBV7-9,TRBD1,CASSDPTGGAPGELFF
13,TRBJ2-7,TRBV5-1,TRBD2,CASSLEGEGEQYF
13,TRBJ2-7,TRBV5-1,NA,CASSLVGVGEQYF
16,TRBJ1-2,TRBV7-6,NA,CASSQIQGGVNYGYTF
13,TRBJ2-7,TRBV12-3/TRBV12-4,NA,CASSSRTAYEQYF
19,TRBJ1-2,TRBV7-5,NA,CARRFRRHGTGSYSYGYTF
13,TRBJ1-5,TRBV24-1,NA,CATSVQGHQPQHF
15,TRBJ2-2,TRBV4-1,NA,CASSKLAVNTGELFF
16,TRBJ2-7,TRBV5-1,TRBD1,CASSYGTGGVSYEQYF
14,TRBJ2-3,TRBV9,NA,CASSGGTSTDTQYF
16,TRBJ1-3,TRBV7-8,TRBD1,CASSRPGQASGNTIYF
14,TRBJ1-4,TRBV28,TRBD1,CASSSRQGGEKLFF
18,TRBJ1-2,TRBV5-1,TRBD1,CASSPSPSVRGDNYGYTF
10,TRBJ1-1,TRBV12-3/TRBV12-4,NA,CASRGQKAFF
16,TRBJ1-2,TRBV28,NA,CASSFDNSNFFDGYTF
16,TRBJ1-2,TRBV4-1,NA,CASSQEPRWRGDGYTF
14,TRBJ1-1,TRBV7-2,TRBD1,CASSLDRWKAEAFF
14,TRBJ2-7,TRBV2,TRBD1,CASSEQGTPYEQYF
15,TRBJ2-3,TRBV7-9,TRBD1,CASSLGDSSTDTQYF
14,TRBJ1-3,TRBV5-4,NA,CASSRENAGNTIYF
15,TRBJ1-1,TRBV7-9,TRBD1,CASSLWDRVNTEAFF
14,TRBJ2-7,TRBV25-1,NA,CASSEPRQTYEQYF
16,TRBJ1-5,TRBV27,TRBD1,CASSSGTGNNNQPQHF
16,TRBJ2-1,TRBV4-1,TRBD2,CASSQAWLAGDLEQFF
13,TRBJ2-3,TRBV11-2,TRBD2,CASLGRGTDTQYF
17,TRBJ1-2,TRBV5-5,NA,CASSYDSNPGVDYGYTF
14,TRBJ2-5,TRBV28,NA,CASHSPARGETQYF
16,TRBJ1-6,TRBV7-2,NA,CASSLRQPFYNSPLHF
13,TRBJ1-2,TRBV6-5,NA,CATRWDTIEGYTF
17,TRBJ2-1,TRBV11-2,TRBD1,CASSLMRRTGVGNEQFF
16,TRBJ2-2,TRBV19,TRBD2,CASSTGLAGGHGELFF
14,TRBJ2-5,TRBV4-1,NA,CASSQEPRRETQYF
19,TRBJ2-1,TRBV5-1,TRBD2,CASSLKFTQRGGSYNEQFF
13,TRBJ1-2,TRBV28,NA,CASSLRQKPDDTF
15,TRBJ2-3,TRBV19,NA,CASSRTATVTDTQYF
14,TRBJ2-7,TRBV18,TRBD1,CASSPWDRAYEQYF
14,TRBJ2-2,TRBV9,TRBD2,CASSFGGATGELFF
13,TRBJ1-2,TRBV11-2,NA,CASSQGFNYGYTF
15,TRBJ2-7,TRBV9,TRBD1,CASSEGGTGAYEQYF
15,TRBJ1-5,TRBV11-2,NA,CASSLVGGNNQPQHF
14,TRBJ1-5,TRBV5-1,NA,CASSLGASNQPQHF
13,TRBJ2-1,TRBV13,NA,CASSQPGRNEQFF
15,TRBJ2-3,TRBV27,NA,CASSLGGIGTDTQYF